This T cell receptor (beta chain) was recovered during a study of blood T cell repertoires in COVID-19. Whole-study context: Acute and convalescent COVID-19 samples came from the United States, Italy and Spain. From T cells, B-cell-depleted T cells, or PBMCs came the material, which was cDNA or gDNA.

Recruited during active infection, patients (from Seattle) were subsequently followed longitudinally. Original processing methods: Reference gene primer amplification gave nucleated cell count estimates. Libraries were prepared by immunoSEQ multiplex PCR; TCRdb keeps only in-frame clonotypes and omits some of them. That table supplies the V and J calls and clone size; D and trimming were determined from the DNA. This table has around 370,000 clones, over 70% appearing once. The CDR3 is made up of 16 amino acids. The material sequenced was peripheral blood. The sequence was obtained from a woman between 45 and 60 years old with COVID-19, enrolled during active disease. The chain has TRBV12-2 and TRBJ2-2; the listed D gene, TRBD2, was not tested against the DNA. TRBV12-2 constitutes a pseudogene. The CDR3 region is CASRLESGRNTGELFF. In DNA form, the CDR3 reads TGTGCAAGTCGCTTAGAAAGCGGGAGGAACACCGGGGAGCTGTTTTTT.